The 32 T cell receptor beta chains in this list originate from one sample, sequenced in a study of breast tumors, draining lymph nodes, adjacent tissues. Samples came from axillary lymph nodes draining the breast cancer. TCRdb reprocessed the multiplex PCR reads with MiXCR, giving one entry per CDR3 protein. Here the sample spans around 130,000 distinct CDR3 sequences, about 20% being singletons. Input material: axillary lymph node tissue. The receptors here all came from a female donor with breast cancer. Some clones in this sample may be carry-over from other donors' samples.

This clonotype has a count of ten or more. The J gene is TRBJ2-1, the V gene TRBV20-1; 10 bases agree with TRBD1. Germline trimming cut 4 bases from V and 9 bases from J; bases unmatched to any gene: 9. The CDR3 length is 14 residues. Germline V CDR1 and CDR2: DFQATT, SNEGSKA (reference sequence). In DNA, the CDR3 is TGCAGTGCTACCGGACAGGGGGGCCAGGTTGAGCAGTTCTTC. Protein sequence: CSATGQGGQVEQFF.

This clonotype was detected ten times or more. J is TRBJ1-5 and V is TRBV20-1; 12 bases agree with TRBD1. V dropped 0 bases and J dropped 7; count of bases not matched to a gene: 10. The CDR3 extends over 17 amino acids. Germline CDR1 reads DFQATT; CDR2 reads SNEGSKA (reference sequence). CDR3 DNA sequence: TGCAGTGCTAGAGATCCTTTAGGGACAGGGGGCGGGCAGCCCCAGCATTTT. As protein: CSARDPLGTGGGQPQHF.

Turning to this clonotype: A read error may be the cause here, since a much bigger clone is one base away. The conserved phenylalanine or tryptophan is not found at the CDR3 terminus, so this likely reflects a read error. The chain joins TRBV2 to TRBJ2-5; maybe TRBD1 (6 bases). Germline V CDR1 and CDR2: SNHLY, FYNNEI. The CDR3 has 13 amino acids. The V and J ends lost 7 bases and 2 bases respectively, with 11 bases between them. CDR3 sequence: CASNPTGQETQYS. DNA for the CDR3: TGTGCCAGCAATCCGACAGGTCAAGAGACCCAGTACTCC.

This clonotype was counted ten times or more. This rearrangement joins TRBV5-1 to TRBJ2-2, with 9 bases matching TRBD1. CDR3 size: 16 residues. Germline CDR1 reads SGHRS; CDR2 reads YFSETQ. With V trimmed by 3 bases and J by 12 bases, 15 bases remained unmatched. The CDR3 nucleotides are TGCGCCAGCAGCTACTTGGGACAGGGCGGGCGAGTGCAGCTGTTTTTT. It specifies CASSYLGQGGRVQLFF. The entire variable domain, with the rest obtained from reference TRBV5-1 and TRBJ2-2, is as follows: KAGVTQTPRYLIKTRGQQVTLSCSPISGHRSVSWYQQTPGQGLQFLFEYFSETQRNKGNFPGRFSGRQFSNSRSEMNVSTLELGDSALYLCASSYLGQGGRVQLFFGEGSRLTVL.

Ten or more counts support this clonotype. The V call is TRBV2, the J call TRBJ2-3, with D possibly matching TRBD2 (6 bases). This CDR3 region has 16 residues. CDR1 and CDR2 (germline): SNHLY, FYNNEI. Trimming left V 4 bases short and J 0 bases short, with 14 bases between. CDR3 in amino acids: CASSGVAGLSTDTQYF. The CDR3 nucleotides are TGTGCCAGCAGTGGAGTGGCGGGGCTAAGCACAGATACGCAGTATTTT.

This clonotype was counted at least ten times. This rearrangement joins TRBV30 to TRBJ1-5, with 8 positions matching TRBD1. Germline values: CDR1 GTSNPN, CDR2 SVGIG (reference sequence). The ends lost 3 bases at V and 7 bases at J; junction bases unmatched: 2. This CDR3 spans 12 amino acids. CDR3 in amino acids: CAWSDRGQPQHF. The CDR3 DNA reads TGTGCCTGGAGCGACAGGGGACAGCCCCAGCATTTT.

This clonotype came up many times. V is TRBV24-1 and J is TRBJ2-1, with 9 positions matching TRBD1. This CDR3 region has 17 residues. Germline V gives CDR1 KGHDR, CDR2 SFDVKD. V lost 5 bases and J lost 7; bases outside the gene matches: 14. The CDR3 bases are TGTGCCACCAGTGGTACACTACAGGGGGCGGCTAGAAATGAGCAGTTCTTC. This gives the protein CATSGTLQGAARNEQFF.

This sequence joins TRBV3-1 and TRBJ2-2; 12 positions agree with TRBD2. The V gene end was trimmed by 3 bases and the J gene end by 4 bases; junction bases not matched to a gene: 6. The V gene's germline CDR1 is LGHDT and CDR2 YNNKEL (reference sequence). The length of the CDR3 is 17 residues. The CDR3 here is CASSHLAGGLGTGELFF. The CDR3 nucleotides read TGTGCCAGCAGCCATCTAGCGGGAGGGCTGGGCACCGGGGAGCTGTTTTTT.

A word on this clonotype: This could be a read error, since a much larger clone is one nucleotide away. The J gene is TRBJ2-1, the V gene TRBV7-3, with 7 bases identical to TRBD2. The CDR3 extends over 16 amino acids. Per the germline V gene, CDR1 is SGHTA and CDR2 is FQGTGA. The CDR3 is CASSLTGWTRSNELFF. CDR3 in DNA: TGTGCCAGCAGCTTAACGGGTTGGACTAGATCCAATGAGCTGTTCTTC.

This clonotype was detected ten times or more. The chain joins TRBV11-2 to TRBJ2-5; D possibly matches TRBD1 or TRBD2 (6 bases each). Trimming left V 1 base short and J 4 bases short, with 10 bases between. Germline V CDR1 and CDR2: SGHAT, FQNNGV. The CDR3 loop spans 14 amino acids. CDR3 nucleotide sequence: TGTGCCAGCAGCTTAGGTCCGGGGGCAGAGACCCAGTACTTC. This gives the protein CASSLGPGAETQYF.

Ten or more counts support this clonotype. This chain uses TRBV19 with TRBJ1-5; no firm D call. The CDR3 has 13 amino acids. V lost 5 bases, J lost 9 bases, and 14 bases lay in between. Germline CDR1 reads LNHDA; CDR2 reads SQIVND (reference sequence). The CDR3 DNA follows: TGTGCCAGTAGTGCCGTGGTGGACTCGCCCCAGCATTTT. Its protein is CASSAVVDSPQHF.

This clonotype was seen ten or more times. The chain combines TRBV18 with TRBJ2-7, with 7 bases matching TRBD2. Losses at the gene ends were 3 bases for V and 2 bases for J; bases not matched to a gene: 1. This CDR3 has 13 residues. Per the germline V gene, CDR1 is KGHSH and CDR2 is LQKENI. The CDR3 reads CASSPGTTYEQYF. CDR3 DNA: TGTGCCAGCTCACCTGGGACTACCTACGAGCAGTACTTC.

The chain is built from TRBV28 and TRBJ2-5, with 7 bases identical to TRBD2. Germline-derived CDR1 and CDR2 are MDHEN and SYDVKM. This CDR3 comprises 20 residues. The V and J ends lost 2 bases and 4 bases, in that order; junction bases with no gene match: 22. The CDR3 DNA sequence: TGTGCCAGCAGTTTACGGAATATCTCTATCGGCGGGAGTTTAATAGAGACCCAGTACTTC. This sequence encodes CASSLRNISIGGSLIETQYF.

The genes are TRBV30 and TRBJ2-1, with TRBD1 matching 12 bases. The V gene end was trimmed by 5 bases and the J gene end by 10 bases; junction bases not matched to a gene: 21. Germline lookup yields CDR1 GTSNPN and CDR2 SVGIG (reference sequence). The CDR3 extends over 18 amino acids. This chain's CDR3 is CAWGGPDSPGQGAGEQFF. CDR3 sequence (DNA): TGTGCCTGGGGTGGCCCGGATAGTCCGGGACAGGGGGCCGGAGAGCAGTTCTTC.

At least ten counts were recorded for this clonotype. The chain is built from TRBV7-9 and TRBJ2-1; D might be TRBD1 (5 bases). There are 14 residues in the CDR3. The V end was cut by 3 bases, the J end by 4 bases, with 10 bases between. The germline gives CDR1 SEHNR, CDR2 FQNEAQ (reference sequence). The CDR3 here is CASSLGLRYNEQFF. As DNA, the CDR3 is TGTGCCAGCAGCTTGGGGCTCCGATACAATGAGCAGTTCTTC.

This clonotype was counted at least ten times. This CDR3 reads CSVPGRGSYEQYF. The CDR3 DNA is TGCAGCGTTCCCGGGAGGGGAAGCTACGAGCAGTACTTC. V gene TRBV29-1 combines with J gene TRBJ2-7; 8 nucleotides match TRBD2. V shed 5 bases and J 3 bases; nucleotides not matched to a gene: 6. The CDR3 spans 13 residues. The germline V gene encodes CDR1 SQVTM and CDR2 ANQGSEA.

This clonotype was detected ten times or more. The rearrangement links TRBV15 to TRBJ1-4; D uncertain. The CDR3 is made up of 16 amino acids. CDR1 LNHNV and CDR2 YYDKDF come from the germline V gene (reference sequence). Trimming cost V 1 base and J 5 bases, with 14 bases left between them. DNA for the CDR3: TGTGCCACCAGCAGAGCCGGGCAGCCTTCCAATGAAAAACTGTTTTTT. Protein: CATSRAGQPSNEKLFF.

This clonotype was recorded a few times. A much bigger clone sits one base away, suggesting this may be a read error. V is TRBV20-1 and J is TRBJ2-5, with TRBD2 identical over 12 bases. In germline, CDR1 is DFQATT, CDR2 SNEGSKA (reference sequence). This CDR3 contains 15 residues. J was trimmed by 7 bases and V by 4 bases; bases with no gene match: 10. This CDR3 is CSATKTSGSVRTQYF. The CDR3 region has the DNA TGCAGTGCTACGAAGACTAGCGGGAGTGTCAGGACCCAGTACTTC.

This clonotype was counted at least ten times. V gene TRBV6-4 combines with J gene TRBJ2-1, with TRBD2 identical over 13 bases. V was pared by 8 bases and J by 8 bases, with 9 bases of the junction left unmatched. This CDR3 region has 15 residues. CDR1 is MRHNA, CDR2 SNTAGT, per germline. DNA of the CDR3: TGTGCCAGCGGACCAGGACTAGCGGGAGTGGATGAGCAGTTCTTC. Translated: CASGPGLAGVDEQFF.

This clonotype was detected ten times or more. The V gene is TRBV9, the J gene TRBJ2-1; TRBD1 is a possible D gene (6 bases). This CDR3 comprises 15 residues. Germline-derived CDR1 and CDR2 are SGDLS and YYNGEE. Between the trimmed V and J ends, which lost 3 bases and 9 bases, there was a span of 19 bases. CDR3 protein: CASSALLGQLGEQFF. The DNA for the CDR3 is TGTGCCAGCAGCGCCCTTCTCGGACAGCTGGGTGAGCAGTTCTTC.

This clonotype was detected ten times or more. The genes are TRBV7-9 and TRBJ2-1; possibly TRBD1 or TRBD2 for D (6 bases each). Per the germline V gene, CDR1 is SEHNR and CDR2 is FQNEAQ (reference sequence). This CDR3 is built from 17 residues. Trimming cost V 4 bases and J 1 base, with 17 bases left between them. CDR3 in amino acids: CASSSLEGGRSYNEQFF. The DNA of the CDR3 is TGTGCCAGCAGCTCACTCGAGGGGGGACGGTCCTACAATGAGCAGTTCTTC.

This clonotype was observed many times. This chain connects TRBV5-1 to TRBJ2-7; a possible D gene is TRBD1 (6 bases). V was cut by 4 bases and J by 2 bases, with 13 bases left in between. The CDR3 runs 14 residues. CDR1 is SGHRS, CDR2 YFSETQ, per germline. The CDR3 DNA is TGCGCCAGCAGCCCGACAGGCCTTACCTACGAGCAGTACTTC. This translates into CASSPTGLTYEQYF.

Concerning this clonotype: A much larger clone differs by one base, so this may be a read error. A read error is likely, as this CDR3 ends without the conserved phenylalanine or tryptophan. This rearrangement joins TRBV16 to TRBJ2-7; D unclear. Germline loops: CDR1 KGHSY, CDR2 FQNENV. The CDR3 is made up of 15 amino acids. V lost 4 bases, J lost 5 bases, and 18 bases lay in between. CDR3: CASSPRRVSSHEQYL. The CDR3 DNA reads TGTGCCAGCAGCCCCCGAAGGGTCAGTTCCCACGAGCAGTACCTC.

The V call is TRBV3-1, the J call TRBJ2-2; 8 positions match TRBD2. Germline V gene sequence: CDR1 LGHDT, CDR2 YNNKEL (reference sequence). The CDR3 totals 15 residues. Trimming at V came to 4 bases and at J to 6 bases, leaving 7 bases not matched to a gene. The CDR3 protein is CASSRGREGPGELFF. DNA for the CDR3: TGTGCCAGCAGCCGCGGCCGGGAGGGGCCCGGGGAGCTGTTTTTT. The full variable domain, rest sourced from reference TRBV3-1 and TRBJ2-2, is DTAVSQTPKYLVTQMGNDKSIKCEQNLGHDTMYWYKQDSKKFLKIMFSYNNKELIINETVPNRFSPKSPDKAHLNLHINSLELGDSAVYFCASSRGREGPGELFFGEGSRLTVL.

This clonotype was seen many times. The CDR3 reads CASSVAGTGLSGYTF. CDR3 DNA sequence: TGTGCCAGCAGCGTTGCCGGGACAGGGCTGTCTGGCTACACCTTC. V is TRBV9 and J is TRBJ1-2, with 9 positions matching TRBD1. The CDR3 totals 15 residues. Per the germline V gene, CDR1 is SGDLS and CDR2 is YYNGEE. The V gene end was trimmed by 2 bases and the J gene end by 7 bases; junction bases not matched to a gene: 9.

This clonotype occurred many times. This chain links TRBV19 with TRBJ2-3, with D maybe TRBD1 (5 bases). CDR1 LNHDA and CDR2 SQIVND come from the germline V gene (reference sequence). Trimming removed 10 bases at V and 5 bases at J, with 10 bases between. The CDR3 length is 11 residues. The CDR3 DNA is TGTGCCACCTCTGGACAAGATACGCAGTATTTT. This gives the protein CATSGQDTQYF.

In its sample, this clonotype was seen many times. V usage is TRBV20-1 and J usage is TRBJ2-7; D is ambiguous. Between the trimmed V and J ends, which lost 3 bases and 9 bases, there was a span of 15 bases. The CDR3 sequence is 12 residues long. CDR1 DFQATT and CDR2 SNEGSKA come from the germline V gene (reference sequence). This chain's CDR3 is CSASPSTLGQYF. The CDR3 DNA is TGCAGTGCTAGCCCCTCGACTCTGGGGCAGTACTTC.

This clonotype was seen more than once but under ten times. V usage is TRBV5-4 and J usage is TRBJ2-1; 12 nucleotides line up with TRBD2. J was trimmed by 9 bases and V by 0 bases; bases with no gene match: 16. This CDR3 spans 19 amino acids. CDR1 SGHNT and CDR2 YYREEE come from the germline V gene (reference sequence). The CDR3 protein is CASSLVGPILAGGVGEQFF. As DNA, the CDR3 is TGTGCCAGCAGCTTGGTGGGACCCATACTAGCGGGAGGAGTCGGTGAGCAGTTCTTC.

With respect to this clonotype: No conserved phenylalanine or tryptophan is present at the end of the CDR3, so a read error is the likely explanation. The chain is built from TRBV27 and TRBJ1-2; D may be TRBD1 (6 bases). Trimming removed 3 bases from V and 0 bases from J, with 20 bases in between. Germline V gene sequence: CDR1 MNHEY, CDR2 SMNVEV (reference sequence). CDR3 length equals 18 residues. CDR3 protein: CASSFLPARDTTNYGYTL. CDR3 bases: TGTGCCAGCAGTTTCCTCCCAGCCAGGGACACGACTAACTATGGCTACACCCTC.

This clonotype was counted ten times or more. This rearrangement joins TRBV19 to TRBJ2-5, with 10 bases aligning to TRBD1. Germline CDR1 reads LNHDA; CDR2 reads SQIVND (reference sequence). This CDR3 has 14 amino acids. Unmatched junction bases numbered 5, after V lost 6 bases and J lost 4 bases. This CDR3 is CASRGRTGGETQYF. The CDR3 DNA is TGTGCCAGTAGAGGTAGGACAGGGGGAGAGACCCAGTACTTC. Filled out from reference TRBV19 and TRBJ2-5, the complete variable domain reads DGGITQSPKYLFRKEGQNVTLSCEQNLNHDAMYWYRQDPGQGLRLIYYSQIVNDFQKGDIAEGYSVSREKKESFPLTVTSAQKNPTAFYLCASRGRTGGETQYFGPGTRLLVL.

Remarks on this clonotype: With a much larger clone just one base away, this may be a read error. The chain combines TRBV5-1 with TRBJ1-2; TRBD1 matches 9 bases. CDR1 and CDR2 (germline): SGHRS, YFSETQ. Trimming removed 3 bases from V and 12 bases from J; junction bases left unmatched: 12. This CDR3 contains 14 residues. As DNA, the CDR3 is TGCGCCAGCAGCTACACAGGGGGCAAAGGGGGCCACACCTTC. Translation: CASSYTGGKGGHTF.

This chain uses TRBV11-2 with TRBJ2-4; 8 bases are a match to TRBD2. Unmatched junction bases numbered 3, after V lost 1 base and J lost 1 base. From germline, CDR1 is SGHAT and CDR2 FQNNGV. The CDR3 runs 16 residues. CDR3 amino acids: CASSLAGGSAKNIQYF. DNA for the CDR3: TGTGCCAGCAGCTTAGCGGGGGGGTCGGCCAAAAACATTCAGTACTTC.